This note documents a single T cell receptor (beta chain) sequence. The antigen this receptor binds is unknown. No base quality information exists; no much larger clone differs at one position. Collaborating institutions collected whole blood in K2EDTA tubes following their own protocols. For TCRbeta analysis, collaborators shipped samples in one of three forms: frozen whole blood, isolated PBMCs, or DNA extracted from either of those sample types. The sample is drawn from a study of blood T cell repertoires in COVID-19 (dated by TCRdb to about 2020). Study-level background: Samples covering the acute and convalescent phases of COVID-19 were provided by collaborators in the United States, Italy and Spain. The prospective study material was composed of cDNA or gDNA derived from T cells, B-cell-depleted T cells, or PBMCs. Subjects who had been exposed to COVID-19, were actively infected with it, or had recovered from it provided the deeply sampled blood TCRbeta repertoires that made up the dataset. A freely available public database, intended as a resource for researchers studying the immune response to SARS-CoV-2, is where the repertoires were released. The samples were drawn from the first 160 participants of the ongoing ImmuneRACE study and from 950 to 1,500 subjects provided by 6 global collaborators. A de-identified subject ID, COVID-19 status, age in years and sex were almost always included in the sample metadata. Where available, HLA class I and class II types were obtained from metadata supplied by the sample provider rather than from assay-based typing. Beyond this particular receptor, the publication reports: The quantity of clinical and demographic metadata differed by source and by participant and was supplied without curation.

TCRbeta CDR3 regions were amplified from genomic DNA by means of the immunoSEQ Assay, a bias-controlled multiplex PCR. Per the source publication's procedure: The number of nucleated cells in each sample was estimated by amplification of reference gene primers within the assay. To quantify the absolute abundance of each unique TCRbeta CDR3 rearrangement, sequence reads were collapsed and filtered. Productive Simpson clonality was computed per sample as the square root of Simpson's diversity index over productive rearrangements. The clones in this table, taken by TCRdb from immuneACCESS, are in-frame only. Not every clone is retained; where verified, under half of the shortfall comes from an unresolved V gene, and the cause of the rest is unknown. V and J calls and clone size are copied from that table; D and trimming were computed from the DNA. This sample is represented by roughly 100,000 clones; approximately 92% of them were singletons. Roughly 32% of the sample comes from the top ten.

There are 17 amino acids in the CDR3, from cysteine to phenylalanine inclusive. The only DNA kept is the CDR3, 51 bases in frame from the first base. Compared with germline, V lacks 3 bases and J lacks 5 bases; bases without a gene match: 11. CDR1 and CDR2, looked up from the germline V gene, are SQVTM and ANQGSEA. The chain uses TRBV29-1 and TRBJ2-5, with 14 junctional bases fitting TRBD2. Sequencing was done on a sample of peripheral blood. The TCR was taken from a woman of 80 years or more with acute or convalescent COVID-19. The DNA sequence is given as TGCAGCGTTGACAACCCGGGACTAGCGGGGGTGGATGAGACCCAGTACTTC. Its coded protein is CSVDNPGLAGVDETQYF.